The 18 T cell receptor beta chains below all came from one sample that was sequenced in a study of blood T cell repertoires in COVID-19. Assay: immunoSEQ multiplex PCR; the TCRdb copy retains only in-frame clones and omits some. The sample records 140,000 to 150,000 clones, roughly 84% being singletons. The sequenced material came from PBMCs or T cells enriched from blood (not recorded which). The receptors were sampled from a woman aged 45-60 years who had been exposed to COVID-19.

The gene calls are TRBV19 and TRBJ2-2; TRBD2 matches 8 bases. The CDR3 is 16 amino acids. Germline trimming cut 3 bases from V and 6 bases from J; bases unmatched to any gene: 9. Germline V gene sequence: CDR1 LNHDA, CDR2 SQIVND (reference sequence). The CDR3: CASSIRTSGSPGELFF. For the CDR3, the DNA is TGTGCCAGTAGTATCCGCACCAGCGGGAGCCCCGGGGAGCTGTTTTTT.

The chain employs TRBV2 and TRBJ2-7; 9 nucleotides align to TRBD1. After removal of 8 bases from V and 3 bases from J, the junction contained 8 bases not matched to a gene. Germline V CDR1 and CDR2: SNHLY, FYNNEI. This CDR3 is 14 amino acids long. CDR3 amino acids: CASVKDRGIYEQYF. CDR3 bases: TGTGCCAGCGTGAAGGACAGGGGTATCTACGAGCAGTACTTC.

The J gene is TRBJ1-5, the V gene TRBV19; tentatively, D is TRBD1 (6 bases). Looked up from germline, CDR1 is LNHDA and CDR2 is SQIVND (reference sequence). V lost 0 bases to trimming and J lost 6 bases, with 12 bases between them. CDR3 size: 15 residues. The CDR3 here is CASSIDRGAAQPQHF. CDR3 nucleotides: TGTGCCAGTAGTATAGATCGGGGGGCCGCTCAGCCCCAGCATTTT.

There are a few counts of this clone. In DNA, the CDR3 is TGTGCCAGCAGTTTATTCGGCAGGGGAGACAATCAGCCCCAGCATTTT. Translated, it gives CASSLFGRGDNQPQHF. The rearrangement uses TRBV28 and TRBJ1-5; the D gene is possibly TRBD1 (6 bases). CDR1 and CDR2 from the germline V gene are MDHEN and SYDVKM. CDR3 length: 16 residues. Trimming left V 1 base short and J 3 bases short, with 13 bases between.

This clone was picked up a small number of times. The chain combines TRBV25-1 with TRBJ1-2; a weak D match, TRBD1 (5 bases). CDR3 length: 14 amino acids. Per the germline V gene, CDR1 is MGHDK and CDR2 is SYGVNS. V lost 3 bases to trimming and J lost 7 bases, with 15 bases between them. The CDR3 region has the DNA TGTGCCAGCAGTGATCTCCACAGGACATTTGGCTACACCTTC. It yields the protein CASSDLHRTFGYTF.

The V gene is TRBV7-9, the J gene TRBJ2-2; tentative D call: TRBD2 (5 bases). This CDR3 has 15 amino acids. The germline V gene encodes CDR1 SEHNR and CDR2 FQNEAQ (reference sequence). The V end lost 4 bases, the J end lost 5 bases, and 14 bases lay between the germline ends. CDR3 loop: CASSSRGELTGELFF. The CDR3 DNA reads TGTGCCAGCAGCTCCCGGGGAGAACTAACCGGGGAGCTGTTTTTT.

V usage is TRBV11-2 and J usage is TRBJ2-1; 8 nucleotides line up with TRBD1. CDR3 length: 14 residues. V shed 6 bases, J shed 6 bases, and the junction held 7 bases outside the gene matches. Germline V gene lookup returns CDR1 SGHAT and CDR2 FQNNGV. CDR3 nucleotide sequence: TGTGCCAGCAGTAGACAGGGGCTAAGCAATGAGCAGTTCTTC. It translates to CASSRQGLSNEQFF. Using reference TRBV11-2 and TRBJ2-1 for the parts outside the CDR3, the full variable domain is EAGVAQSPRYKIIEKRQSVAFWCNPISGHATLYWYQQILGQGPKLLIQFQNNGVVDDSQLPKDRFSAERLKGVDSTLKIQPAKLEDSAVYLCASSRQGLSNEQFFGPGTRLTVL.

Concerning this clone: Other DNA sequences in this specimen translate into the identical CDR3. This chain joins TRBV27 and TRBJ2-7; perhaps TRBD1 as D (5 bases). This CDR3 is 14 amino acids long. Germline lookup yields CDR1 MNHEY and CDR2 SMNVEV (reference sequence). The ends were cut back, 4 bases at V and 2 bases at J, with 12 bases in the middle. The CDR3 sequence: CASSSSAGPYEQYF. The CDR3 DNA is TGTGCCAGCAGTTCGTCCGCAGGGCCCTACGAGCAGTACTTC.

This clone occurred once. V gene TRBV5-3 combines with J gene TRBJ1-6; possibly TRBD1 for D (6 bases). TRBV5-3 falls under the ORF class, with uncertain function. There are 15 residues in the CDR3. The V and J ends lost 1 base and 3 bases respectively, with 8 bases between them. The CDR3 nucleotides read TGTGCCAGAAGCTTGACGGACAGCTATAATTCACCCCTCCACTTT. Translating it yields CARSLTDSYNSPLHF.

The rearrangement joins TRBV4-3 to TRBJ2-7; no clear D. The CDR3 is 13 residues long. The V end lost 3 bases, the J end lost 2 bases, and 8 bases lay between the germline ends. The germline CDR1 and CDR2 sequences are LGHNA and YSLEER. The CDR3 is CASSQVIAYEQYF. The CDR3 region has the DNA TGCGCCAGCAGCCAGGTAATAGCCTACGAGCAGTACTTC.

The chain carries TRBV14 and TRBJ2-7; weak D call: TRBD2 (5 bases). The germline CDR1 and CDR2 sequences are SGHDN and FVKESK. Trimming removed 3 bases at V and 6 bases at J, with 9 bases between. The CDR3 runs to 12 residues. CDR3 protein: CASSHVGSEQYF. CDR3 bases: TGTGCCAGCAGCCATGTAGGGAGCGAGCAGTACTTC.

The sample holds one count of this clone. The V gene is TRBV4-1, the J gene TRBJ2-3; 9 bases fit TRBD2. The CDR3 runs 16 residues. Germline V gene sequence: CDR1 MGHRA, CDR2 YSYEKL. V lost 1 base, J lost 6 bases, and 8 bases stayed unmatched. The chain's CDR3 is CASSQVGGGGRDTQYF. CDR3 DNA sequence: TGCGCCAGCAGCCAAGTCGGCGGGGGGGGCAGGGATACGCAGTATTTT.

The J gene is TRBJ1-2, the V gene TRBV2; D is perhaps TRBD1 (5 bases). The CDR3 sequence is 13 residues long. The V and J ends lost 8 bases and 0 bases respectively, with 10 bases between them. Germline V lookup: CDR1 SNHLY, CDR2 FYNNEI. CDR3: CASPRQSNYGYTF. Written as DNA, the CDR3 is TGTGCCAGCCCGCGACAGTCTAACTATGGCTACACCTTC.

The gene calls are TRBV5-4 and TRBJ1-1, with TRBD1 matching 7 bases. Trimming at V came to 4 bases and at J to 1 base, leaving 4 bases not matched to a gene. The CDR3 totals 14 residues. Germline lookup yields CDR1 SGHNT and CDR2 YYREEE (reference sequence). The CDR3 reads CASSLTGRNTEAFF. Here the CDR3 DNA reads TGTGCCAGCAGCCTGACAGGGCGGAACACTGAAGCTTTCTTT.

The V call is TRBV6-4, the J call TRBJ2-3, with TRBD2 matching 10 bases. Per the germline V gene, CDR1 is MRHNA and CDR2 is SNTAGT. J gave up 4 bases and V 0 bases, and 1 base lay outside the gene matches. The CDR3 spans 15 residues. CDR3 residues: CASSDSAGGPDTQYF. The CDR3, as DNA: TGTGCCAGCAGTGACTCAGCGGGAGGGCCAGATACGCAGTATTTT.

The rearrangement uses TRBV12-3 or TRBV12-4 and TRBJ2-5, with D possibly TRBD2 on 6 matching bases. V was pared by 6 bases and J by 2 bases, with 10 bases between. CDR3 length equals 13 residues. This CDR3 is CASRSAGQETQYF. The CDR3 DNA is TGTGCCAGCAGAAGCGCGGGGCAAGAGACCCAGTACTTC.

This chain connects TRBV6-1 to TRBJ1-2; possible D gene TRBD1, 6 bases. The CDR3 loop spans 13 amino acids. Per the germline V gene, CDR1 is MNHNS and CDR2 is SASEGT. Trimming cost V 2 bases and J 6 bases, with 10 bases left between them. In DNA form, the CDR3 reads TGTGCCAGCAGTGAACGGGGGGCTCATGGCTACACCTTC. It translates to CASSERGAHGYTF.

The chain links TRBV3-1 (or the pseudogene TRBV3-2) to TRBJ2-3; maybe TRBD2 (7 bases). The length of the CDR3 is 15 residues. Germline CDR1 is LGHDT and CDR2 is YNNKEL (reference sequence). V gave up 3 bases and J gave up 0 bases, with 10 bases separating them. The CDR3 protein is CASSQRGGSTDTQYF. CDR3 coding DNA: TGTGCCAGCAGCCAGAGGGGGGGTAGCACAGATACGCAGTATTTT.